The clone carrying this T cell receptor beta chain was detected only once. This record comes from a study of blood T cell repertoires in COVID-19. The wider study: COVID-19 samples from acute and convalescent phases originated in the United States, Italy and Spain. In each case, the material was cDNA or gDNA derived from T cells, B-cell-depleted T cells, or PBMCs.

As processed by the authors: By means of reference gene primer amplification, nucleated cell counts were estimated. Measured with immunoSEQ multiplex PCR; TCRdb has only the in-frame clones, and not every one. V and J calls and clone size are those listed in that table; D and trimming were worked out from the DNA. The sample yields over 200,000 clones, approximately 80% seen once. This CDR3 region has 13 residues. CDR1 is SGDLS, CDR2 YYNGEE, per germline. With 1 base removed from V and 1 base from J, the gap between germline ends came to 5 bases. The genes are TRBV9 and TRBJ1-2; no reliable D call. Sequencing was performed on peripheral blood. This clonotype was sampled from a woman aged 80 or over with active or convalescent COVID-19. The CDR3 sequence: CASSVTVNYGYTF. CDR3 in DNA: TGTGCCAGCAGCGTAACAGTTAACTATGGCTACACCTTC.